This T cell receptor (beta chain) appears in the sequencing data of a study of blood T cells in healthy people across ages. Together with a sample-barcoded 5' primer, a J-beta primer mix was included in a second PCR lasting 7 to 11 cycles. TCRdb reprocessed the 5' RACE reads with MiXCR, giving one entry per CDR3 protein. Seen here are around 800,000 distinct CDR3 sequences, about 26% observed once, and the top ten hold about 2.9%. The CDR3 runs to 16 residues. CDR1 and CDR2 from the germline V gene are SEHNR and FQNEAQ (reference sequence). V lost 2 bases to trimming and J lost 1 base, with 12 bases between them. This same sample was also taken into another study, of T cells of mothers and their children.

The TCR originated in a boy aged 5-17 years in good health. Sequenced input: blood. The rearrangement joins TRBV7-9 to TRBJ2-1; no clear D. The CDR3: CASSLLKSMSYNEQFF. In DNA, the CDR3 is TGTGCCAGCAGCTTACTGAAGTCTATGTCCTACAATGAGCAGTTCTTC.